The rows below give T cell receptor beta chains drawn from one sample of a study of beta chain features in type 1 diabetes. TCRdb's copy holds only in-frame clones and misses some; the assay was immunoSEQ multiplex PCR. The profile shows under 800,000 clones, roughly a sixth of them singletons. The specimen was naive CD4+ T cells from blood. The receptor set was obtained from a man between 18 and 35 years old in good health. Each CDR3 is given with its conserved first and last residue. D genes are given only for firm matches.

-,TRBV5-4,TRBJ2-7,CASSQIQDEQYF
TRBD1,TRBV7-9,TRBJ2-7,CASRKDRGEIYEQYF
-,TRBV11-2,TRBJ2-1,CASSSIKGPTYNEQFF
-,TRBV4-1,TRBJ1-1,CASSQAPQWGTTEAFF
-,TRBV29-1,TRBJ2-5,CSVDRGAGETQYF
TRBD2,TRBV5-1,TRBJ2-5,CASSLPSGGQETQYF
-,TRBV7-9,TRBJ2-3,CASSRRRGSTDTQYF
-,TRBV7-3,TRBJ2-5,CASSLRGQSQETQYF
-,TRBV4-2,TRBJ1-2,CASSQDDWPDSSNYGYTF
-,TRBV14,TRBJ2-2,CASSRDGSNTGELFF
-,TRBV9,TRBJ2-5,CASSATSAGRETQYF
-,TRBV11-3,TRBJ1-1,CASSLEGQAGTEAFF
-,TRBV7-2,TRBJ2-4,CASSLVWGRGTKNIQYF
-,TRBV7-9,TRBJ2-3,CASSFGVGTDTQYF
-,TRBV7-7,TRBJ2-2,CASSPRQDTGELFF
-,TRBV4-1,TRBJ2-7,CASSLERTALSYEQYF
TRBD2,TRBV28,TRBJ2-7,CASSLGTSVYF
-,TRBV14,TRBJ1-1,CASSHLPGANENTEAFF
-,TRBV28,TRBJ1-2,CASSLSLIAFF
-,TRBV6-5,TRBJ1-2,CASSYSSAQLSYTF
-,TRBV30,TRBJ2-7,CAWSFGTSYEQYF
-,TRBV7-2,TRBJ2-7,CASSSQGGTYEQYF
-,TRBV7-9,TRBJ2-2,CASSFYLTENTGELFF
TRBD2,TRBV19,-,CASSPGLVFYEQYF
-,TRBV4-3,TRBJ2-2,CASSQPPHGGINTGELFF
TRBD2,TRBV6-5,TRBJ2-7,CASSRGTSGIYEQYF
-,TRBV6-5,TRBJ1-1,CASSVQPGTEAFF
-,TRBV7-9,TRBJ2-2,CASSSQLLMNTGELFF
TRBD1,TRBV14,TRBJ1-4,CASRQPGQSNEKLFF
-,TRBV7-8,TRBJ2-7,CASSLGFNNYYEQYF
TRBD1,TRBV27,TRBJ1-6,CASRFGQGMGSPLHF
TRBD2,TRBV9,TRBJ2-3,CASSVASLGGGTGDTQYF
-,TRBV7-6,TRBJ2-1,CASSTGREQFF
TRBD2,TRBV5-1,TRBJ2-1,CASSSASGIYNEQFF
TRBD1,TRBV6-6,TRBJ2-1,CASSDQGAINEQFF
TRBD2,TRBV5-1,TRBJ2-5,CASSLVFGTSGPIQETQYF
TRBD2,TRBV18,TRBJ2-3,CASSPKAGGLRDNTDTQYF
-,TRBV2,TRBJ2-7,CASGSPGDYEQYF
-,TRBV6-6,TRBJ2-3,CASSFSRGLTDTQYF
-,TRBV2,TRBJ2-7,CASTTGSFSYEQYF
TRBD2,TRBV4-3,TRBJ2-2,CASSHMGLAYTGELFF
-,TRBV29-1,TRBJ1-3,CSVTYSGNTIYF
TRBD1,TRBV7-2,TRBJ2-2,CASSLIPTGLTGELFF
-,TRBV2,TRBJ2-1,CASSGQIPYNEQFF
TRBD2,TRBV7-2,TRBJ2-3,CASSFGSGRRDTQYF
-,TRBV18,TRBJ2-5,CASRQSETQYF
-,TRBV21-1,TRBJ1-2,CASSRNDRMDYGYTF
-,TRBV10-3,TRBJ2-3,CAGRSTDTQYF
-,TRBV28,TRBJ2-1,CASSSVVHEQFF
TRBD1,TRBV18,TRBJ2-1,CASSRQGSYNEQFF
-,TRBV11-2,TRBJ1-4,CASSLRGNNEKLFF
-,TRBV4-1,TRBJ1-3,CASSPDRLSGNTIYF
-,TRBV28,TRBJ2-1,CASSLSGWRRGRGNEQFF
-,TRBV30,TRBJ1-6,CAWRSGPYNSPLHF